These 8 T cell receptor beta chains were sequenced from one sample in a study of blood T cell repertoires in COVID-19. Here immunoSEQ multiplex PCR was the method, and the copy in TCRdb shows in-frame clones only, minus some. The profile shows 200,000 or so clones, about 90% of them singletons. The specimen was PBMCs or T cells enriched from blood (not recorded which). The receptors shown here come from a woman aged 25-40 years who had been exposed to COVID-19.

The CDR3 spells CASSLWAVQETQYF. The CDR3 coding sequence is TGTGCCAGCAGCTTATGGGCAGTACAAGAGACCCAGTACTTC. The gene calls are TRBV7-9 and TRBJ2-5; D uncertain. Germline loops: CDR1 SEHNR, CDR2 FQNEAQ (reference sequence). The length of the CDR3 is 14 residues. The V and J ends lost 2 bases and 2 bases respectively, with 9 bases between them.

This sequence joins TRBV14 and TRBJ1-6; D gene ambiguous. The CDR3 spans 13 residues. Germline lookup yields CDR1 SGHDN and CDR2 FVKESK. V dropped 4 bases and J dropped 10 bases, with 11 bases sitting between them. CDR3 protein: CASSRAGGSPLHF. CDR3 nucleotides: TGTGCCAGCAGCCGGGCGGGTGGCTCACCCCTCCACTTT. The full variable domain, with the rest looked up from reference TRBV14 and TRBJ1-6, is EAGVTQFPSHSVIEKGQTVTLRCDPISGHDNLYWYRRVMGKEIKFLLHFVKESKQDESGMPNNRFLAERTGGTYSTLKVQPAELEDSGVYFCASSRAGGSPLHFGNGTRLTVT.

The chain has TRBV9 and TRBJ1-5; 7 bases fit TRBD1. V was clipped by 1 base and J by 2 bases; unmatched bases: 3. Germline lookup yields CDR1 SGDLS and CDR2 YYNGEE. There are 15 residues in the CDR3. In DNA, the CDR3 is TGTGCCAGCAGCGTAACAGGGGTAGGCAATCAGCCCCAGCATTTT. Its protein is CASSVTGVGNQPQHF.

The rearrangement uses TRBV30 and TRBJ2-7; 10 positions match TRBD2. CDR1 is GTSNPN, CDR2 SVGIG, per germline (reference sequence). V shed 0 bases and J 8 bases; nucleotides not matched to a gene: 10. The CDR3 length is 15 residues. This CDR3 is CAWSVPAGGGFQQYF. CDR3 sequence (DNA): TGTGCCTGGAGTGTTCCAGCGGGAGGGGGATTCCAGCAGTACTTC.

The genes are TRBV19 and TRBJ2-3; TRBD1 agrees at 9 bases. CDR1 and CDR2 from the germline V gene are LNHDA and SQIVND (reference sequence). This CDR3 comprises 15 residues. Trimming cost V 6 bases and J 4 bases; bases outside gene matches: 8. Here the CDR3 reads CASRSGTGRADTQYF. The CDR3 region has the DNA TGTGCCAGTAGGAGTGGGACAGGGAGGGCAGATACGCAGTATTTT.

J is TRBJ2-7 and V is TRBV6-1; TRBD2 aligns across 12 bases. Germline V lookup: CDR1 MNHNS, CDR2 SASEGT. The J segment lost 4 bases and the V segment lost 3 bases, leaving 7 bases of the junction unmatched. The CDR3 spans 16 residues. CDR3 nucleotide sequence: TGTGCCAGCAGTGAGACTAGCGGGAGTGGGTGGTACGAGCAGTACTTC. It specifies CASSETSGSGWYEQYF.

V and J are TRBV24-1 and TRBJ2-5, with 9 bases identical to TRBD1. V was pared by 5 bases and J by 3 bases, with 6 bases of the junction left unmatched. Germline V gene lookup returns CDR1 KGHDR and CDR2 SFDVKD. CDR3 size: 15 residues. This CDR3 reads CATSAGQGKKETQYF. CDR3 bases: TGTGCCACCAGTGCAGGACAGGGGAAAAAAGAGACCCAGTACTTC.

The rearrangement links TRBV15 to TRBJ2-3, with TRBD2 matching over 12 bases. Germline CDR1 reads LNHNV; CDR2 reads YYDKDF (reference sequence). The CDR3 totals 18 residues. V trimming: 3 bases; J trimming: 1 base; junction bases outside the gene matches: 8. The DNA of the CDR3 is TGTGCCACCAGCAGGACTAGCGGGAGTATACCTGGCACAGATACGCAGTATTTT. It translates to CATSRTSGSIPGTDTQYF. The full variable domain, completed using reference TRBV15 and TRBJ2-3, is DAMVIQNPRYQVTQFGKPVTLSCSQTLNHNVMYWYQQKSSQAPKLLFHYYDKDFNNEADTPDNFQSRRPNTSFCFLDIRSPGLGDTAMYLCATSRTSGSIPGTDTQYFGPGTRLTVL.